This passage covers 8 T cell receptor beta chains from one sample sequenced in a study of beta chain features in type 1 diabetes. Reverse transcribing all isolated RNA meant expressed TCRB transcripts were sequenced. Data came from immunoSEQ multiplex PCR; TCRdb stores just in-frame clones and leaves some out. The sample comprises around 340,000 clones, 8% of which are singletons, and 0.44% rests with the top ten. The sample taken for sequencing was central memory CD4+ T cells from blood. These receptors originate from a woman under 30 in good health.

This clone has ten or more counts. The chain employs TRBV28 and TRBJ1-1; possibly TRBD1 for D (6 bases). The V end was cut by 2 bases, the J end by 7 bases, with 11 bases between. The germline CDR1 and CDR2 sequences are MDHEN and SYDVKM. CDR3 length: 13 amino acids. This CDR3 reads CASSLPDRLEAFF. Here the CDR3 DNA reads TGTGCCAGCAGTTTACCGGACAGACTTGAAGCTTTCTTT.

The chain recombines TRBV7-3 with TRBJ2-7, with 12 bases fitting TRBD2. This CDR3 comprises 15 residues. Losses at the gene ends were 5 bases for V and 3 bases for J; bases not matched to a gene: 5. The germline V gene has CDR1 SGHTA and CDR2 FQGTGA. CDR3 residues: CASSMGLAGVYEQYF. The CDR3, as DNA: TGTGCCAGCAGCATGGGACTAGCGGGCGTCTACGAGCAGTACTTC.

This clone has only a few counts. The CDR3 region has the DNA TGCGCCAGCAGTCAAACAGGTGGGGCAGATACGCAGTATTTT. It yields the protein CASSQTGGADTQYF. V and J are TRBV23-1 and TRBJ2-3; the D gene is possibly TRBD1 (5 bases). TRBV23-1 is filed as an ORF, its function uncertain. The CDR3 spans 14 residues. Trimming took off 2 bases at V and 4 bases at J, with 10 bases between the two ends.

This clone appeared a few times. V is TRBV4-2 and J is TRBJ2-2; D perhaps matches TRBD1 (7 bases). Per the germline V gene, CDR1 is LGHNA and CDR2 is YNFKEQ. The CDR3 covers 15 residues. V lost 4 bases, J lost 5 bases, and 14 bases lay in between. The CDR3 loop reads CASSRGTDRTGELFF. The CDR3 bases are TGTGCCAGCAGCCGCGGGACAGATCGGACCGGGGAGCTGTTTTTT.

The chain recombines TRBV18 with TRBJ2-2, with 7 bases lining up with TRBD2. J lost 0 bases, V lost 5 bases, and 3 bases had no gene match. Germline CDR1 and CDR2: KGHSH and LQKENI. The CDR3 runs to 15 residues. In nucleotides, the CDR3 is TGTGCCAGCTCAACCGGACTAGCGAACACCGGGGAGCTGTTTTTT. Encoded protein: CASSTGLANTGELFF.

This chain joins TRBV7-2 and TRBJ2-2; D is unclear. The CDR3 sequence is 14 residues long. CDR1 and CDR2 from the germline V gene are SGHTA and FQGNSA. V was trimmed by 1 base and J by 3 bases, leaving 6 bases between them. CDR3 DNA: TGTGCCAGCAGCTTAGAGTATCACACCGGGGAGCTGTTTTTT. Its protein is CASSLEYHTGELFF.

A few counts support this clone. This chain connects TRBV28 to TRBJ2-1; no firm D call. Trimming took off 0 bases at V and 3 bases at J, with 6 bases between the two ends. Per germline, CDR1 MDHEN and CDR2 SYDVKM. CDR3 length: 14 amino acids. The CDR3 is CASSLWDHYNEQFF. In nucleotides, the CDR3 is TGTGCCAGCAGTTTATGGGACCACTACAATGAGCAGTTCTTC. Filled out from reference TRBV28 and TRBJ2-1, the complete variable domain reads DVKVTQSSRYLVKRTGEKVFLECVQDMDHENMFWYRQDPGLGLRLIYFSYDVKMKEKGDIPEGYSVSREKKERFSLILESASTNQTSMYLCASSLWDHYNEQFFGPGTRLTVL.

V gene TRBV29-1 combines with J gene TRBJ2-5; TRBD2 aligns across 7 bases. The J call may be incorrect, as the DNA end agrees better with TRBJ2-7. CDR1 and CDR2 (germline): SQVTM, ANQGSEA. The CDR3 covers 12 residues. For the CDR3, the DNA is TGCAGCGCACGGGGACTACCCTACGAGCAGTACTTC. Translation: CSARGLPYEQYF.